Described below is a single T cell receptor beta chain sequence and its context. The record originates from a study of cytomegalovirus exposure and HLA in healthy donors. PCR employed 60 Vbeta and 13 Jbeta primers. Only in-frame clones appear in the TCRdb table, and some are missing; sequencing was by immunoSEQ multiplex PCR. The sample data list approximately 140,000 clones. CDR3 length: 13 amino acids. Germline loops: CDR1 GTSNPN, CDR2 SVGIG (reference sequence). Between the trimmed V and J ends, which lost 0 bases and 1 base, there was a span of 6 bases. This sequence was found in a woman under 30 in good health and CMV-seronegative. The sample taken for sequencing was PBMCs. The chain is built from TRBV30 and TRBJ1-1; no clear D gene. CDR3 residues: CAWSVLANTEAFF. The CDR3 DNA reads as TGTGCCTGGAGTGTACTTGCGAACACTGAAGCTTTCTTT.